Here is one T cell receptor (beta chain) with its context. Its antigen is as yet unknown. The authors ran a second PCR of 7 to 11 cycles using a sample-barcoded 5' primer and a J-beta primer mix. From the 5' RACE reads, TCRdb called clonotypes with MiXCR, one entry per CDR3 protein. The data contain more than 650,000 distinct CDR3 sequences, around a fifth of them singletons. Each donor supplied roughly 9.1 milliliters of peripheral blood. No fewer than 5.5 micrograms of total RNA were isolated from every sample. This specimen comes from a study of blood T cells in healthy people across ages. Study results and caveats: Diversity estimates from one million T cells were considered underestimates. Bulk PBMC profiling left naive and antigen-experienced comparisons inconclusive.

Sequencing used blood. The clonotype originates from a man between 65 and 80 years old in good health.

Here the CDR3 reads CASSGQGRSGSYEQYF. The CDR3 DNA reads TGTGCCAGCTCTGGACAGGGTAGAAGCGGCTCCTACGAGCAGTACTTC. The chain is built from TRBV27 and TRBJ2-7; 8 nucleotides match TRBD1. After removal of 8 bases from V and 0 bases from J, the junction contained 12 bases not matched to a gene. CDR3 length: 16 amino acids. Germline-derived CDR1 and CDR2 are MNHEY and SMNVEV (reference sequence).